This record concerns one T cell receptor (beta chain) sequence. This sample is part of a study of blood T cell repertoires in COVID-19. Study in general: Donors in the United States, Italy and Spain gave samples during acute or convalescent COVID-19. PBMCs, B-cell-depleted T cells, or T cells provided the cDNA or gDNA that made up the material.

In the original workflow: Nucleated cell number was recorded as an estimate derived from reference gene primer amplification. Using immunoSEQ multiplex PCR, the repertoire was profiled, and TCRdb retains in-frame clones only, with some absent. V, J and clone size were drawn from that table, and D and trimming were deduced from the DNA. The sample consists of 200,000 to 300,000 clones, more than 75% of them appearing once. The CDR3 extends over 16 amino acids. This chain joins TRBV21-1 and TRBJ2-1; TRBD2 is taken as the D call from the table, unchecked against the DNA. TRBV21-1 is a pseudogene. This clonotype was obtained from a man aged 40-49 years who had recovered from COVID-19. The material sequenced was peripheral blood. This CDR3 is CASSNLRGGTYNEQFF. The CDR3 nucleotides read TGTGCCAGCAGCAACCTCCGGGGGGGCACCTACAATGAGCAGTTCTTC.